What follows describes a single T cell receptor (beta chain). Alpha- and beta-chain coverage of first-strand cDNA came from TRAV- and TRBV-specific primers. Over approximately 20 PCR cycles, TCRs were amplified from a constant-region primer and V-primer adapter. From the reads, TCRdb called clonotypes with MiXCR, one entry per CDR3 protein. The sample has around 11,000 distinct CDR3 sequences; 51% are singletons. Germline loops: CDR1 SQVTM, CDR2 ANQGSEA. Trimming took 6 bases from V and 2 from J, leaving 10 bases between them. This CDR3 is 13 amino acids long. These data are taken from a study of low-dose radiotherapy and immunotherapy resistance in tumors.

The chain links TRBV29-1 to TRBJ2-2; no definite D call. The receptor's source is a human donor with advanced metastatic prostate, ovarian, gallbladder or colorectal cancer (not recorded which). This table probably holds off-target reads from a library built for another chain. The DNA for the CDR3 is TGCAGCGTCGAGCCCACCAACACCGGGGAGCTGTTTTTT. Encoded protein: CSVEPTNTGELFF.